The present TCR beta chain was sequenced within a study of blood T cell repertoires in COVID-19. The overall study: The study drew acute and convalescent COVID-19 samples from the United States, Italy and Spain.

The protocol was immunoSEQ multiplex PCR, while the TCRdb copy is restricted to in-frame clones and leaves out a portion. The sample yields about 210,000 clones, 82% seen once. Patients in Seattle were enrolled during active infection, then followed longitudinally. This clone has a handful of counts. V was cut by 3 bases and J by 7 bases, with 12 bases left in between. Germline values: CDR1 SNHLY, CDR2 FYNNEI. This CDR3 is 13 amino acids long. V and J are TRBV2 and TRBJ1-2; D may be TRBD1 (6 bases). The receptor's source is a woman aged 70-85 years with COVID-19, enrolled during active disease. Input material: peripheral blood. This CDR3 is CASSELQGSGYTF. DNA for the CDR3: TGTGCCAGCAGTGAGCTACAGGGAAGTGGCTACACCTTC. The variable domain in full, with the rest retrieved from reference TRBV2 and TRBJ1-2, is EPEVTQTPSHQVTQMGQEVILRCVPISNHLYFYWYRQILGQKVEFLVSFYNNEISEKSEIFDDQFSVERPDGSNFTLKIRSTKLEDSAMYFCASSELQGSGYTFGSGTRLTVV.